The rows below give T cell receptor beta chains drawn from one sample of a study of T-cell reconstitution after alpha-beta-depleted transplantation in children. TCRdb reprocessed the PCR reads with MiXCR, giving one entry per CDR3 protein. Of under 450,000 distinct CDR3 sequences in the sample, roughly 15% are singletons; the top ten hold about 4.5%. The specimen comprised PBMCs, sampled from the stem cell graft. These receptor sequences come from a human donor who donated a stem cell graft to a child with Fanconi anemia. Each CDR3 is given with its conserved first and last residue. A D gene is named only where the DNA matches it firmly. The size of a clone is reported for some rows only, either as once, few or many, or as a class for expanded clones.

cdr3_nt: TGTGCCATCAGTGAACAGGGGTACGAGCAGTACTTC
cdr3_aa: CAISEQGYEQYF
j_call: TRBJ2-7
v_call: TRBV10-3
clone_size: many
d_call: TRBD1

cdr3_nt: TGCGCCAGCAGCCATCCCTACACTGAAGCTTTCTTT
cdr3_aa: CASSHPYTEAFF
j_call: TRBJ1-1
v_call: TRBV4-1
clone_size: few
d_call: .

cdr3_nt: TGCGCCAGCAGCCCCGGCTTACCGGGACAGGATAATTCACCCCTCCACTTT
cdr3_aa: CASSPGLPGQDNSPLHF
j_call: TRBJ1-6
v_call: TRBV4-3
clone_size: few
d_call: TRBD1

cdr3_nt: TGTGCCAGCAGTTTAATCGGGGTGGGGGTCACAGATACGCAGTATTTT
cdr3_aa: CASSLIGVGVTDTQYF
j_call: TRBJ2-3
v_call: TRBV28
clone_size: .
d_call: .

cdr3_nt: TGTGCCAGCAGCTTAAACGGGGTATCGGAGACCCAGTACTTC
cdr3_aa: CASSLNGVSETQYF
j_call: TRBJ2-5
v_call: TRBV7-2
clone_size: many
d_call: .

cdr3_nt: TGTGCCAGCAGCCAAGCTGCTGGGGGTGTGGAGACCCAGTACTTC
cdr3_aa: CASSQAAGGVETQYF
j_call: TRBJ2-5
v_call: TRBV4-2
clone_size: .
d_call: .

cdr3_nt: TGTGCCAGCAGTGAATTGAACCGACAAGAGACCCAGTACTTC
cdr3_aa: CASSELNRQETQYF
j_call: TRBJ2-5
v_call: TRBV25-1
clone_size: few
d_call: .

cdr3_nt: TGTGCCTCGAGCGGGGGACAAGGAGATACGCAGTATTTT
cdr3_aa: CASSGGQGDTQYF
j_call: TRBJ2-3
v_call: TRBV15
clone_size: .
d_call: TRBD2

cdr3_nt: TGTGCCAGCAGTTCTGTAAATCAGCCCCAGCATTTT
cdr3_aa: CASSSVNQPQHF
j_call: TRBJ1-5
v_call: TRBV5-6
clone_size: .
d_call: .

cdr3_nt: TGTGCCAGCAGCCCAGGAAGGGCCAGAAGCAATCAGCCCCAGCATTTT
cdr3_aa: CASSPGRARSNQPQHF
j_call: TRBJ1-5
v_call: TRBV7-8
clone_size: few
d_call: .

cdr3_nt: TGCAGTGCTAACTCATACACGGCGGGGGGGTACAATGAGCAGTTCTTC
cdr3_aa: CSANSYTAGGYNEQFF
j_call: TRBJ2-1
v_call: TRBV20-1
clone_size: few
d_call: TRBD2

cdr3_nt: TGTGCCACCAGTGATACTCGGACAGGGGAAGAGACCCAGTACTTC
cdr3_aa: CATSDTRTGEETQYF
j_call: TRBJ2-5
v_call: TRBV24-1
clone_size: .
d_call: TRBD1

cdr3_nt: TGTGCCAGCAGTGATCTAGCGGGGGTAACAGATACGCAGTATTTT
cdr3_aa: CASSDLAGVTDTQYF
j_call: TRBJ2-3
v_call: TRBV12-3/TRBV12-4
clone_size: many
d_call: TRBD2

cdr3_nt: TGTGCCAGCAGCCAGCAGATATCGTATGGCTACACCTTC
cdr3_aa: CASSQQISYGYTF
j_call: TRBJ1-2
v_call: TRBV6-5
clone_size: .
d_call: .